This entry features one TCR beta chain sequence. Its specificity is unknown. The sample originates from a study of OX40 agonist ivuxolimab in advanced cancers. Looking at the study overall: While on treatment, patients had intravenous ivuxolimab at 0.01 to 10 mg/kg every 2 weeks. Study outcomes and limitations: At doses 0.1 to 3.0 mg/kg, CD4+ and CD8+ clones expanded. CD8+ T cells were the subset that, on average, had more expanded clones than CD4+. Certain nonresponding patients likewise had low normalized T-cell clonal expansion.

Assay: immunoSEQ multiplex PCR; the TCRdb copy retains only in-frame clones and omits some. The sample consists of about 100,000 clones, about 96% of them appearing once. V was cut by 5 bases and J by 9 bases, with 13 bases left in between. Germline CDR1 and CDR2: SEHNR and FQNEAQ (reference sequence). The CDR3 contains 13 residues. The V gene is TRBV7-9, the J gene TRBJ2-2, with D possibly matching TRBD2 (5 bases). The TCR sequence derives from an adult with an advanced solid tumor such as melanoma, head and neck, liver or kidney cancer. This material consisted of CD4+ or CD8+ T cells sorted from blood, taken in a trial of the OX40 agonist ivuxolimab. The CDR3 bases are TGTGCCAGCAGCCCAGACTACGACCGGGAGCTGTTTTTT. Amino acid sequence: CASSPDYDRELFF.